This TCR beta chain is from a study of post-analysis software for immune sequencing data. Every TCR beta cDNA library bore unique molecular identifiers. TCRdb used MiXCR to reprocess the PCR reads, holding one entry per CDR3 protein. The sample gives roughly 180,000 distinct CDR3 sequences, roughly 31% of which show up once; approximately 1.5% is in the top ten. The sequence was obtained from a girl under 18 with multiple sclerosis. The sequenced material came from blood.

CDR3 DNA sequence: TGTGCCAGCAGTGGCTATGGCGGGTCCAACAATGAGCAGTTCTTC. Amino acid sequence: CASSGYGGSNNEQFF. The chain is built from TRBV28 and TRBJ2-1; TRBD2 might be the D (5 bases). Between the trimmed V and J ends, which lost 5 bases and 5 bases, there was a span of 16 bases. The germline V gene encodes CDR1 MDHEN and CDR2 SYDVKM. The CDR3 has 15 amino acids.